These T cell receptor beta chains were read from a single sample in a study of cytomegalovirus exposure and HLA in healthy donors. Data came from immunoSEQ multiplex PCR; TCRdb stores just in-frame clones and leaves some out. The repertoire has roughly 100,000 clones, roughly 13% of them found once; the top ten carry about 16%. Sequencing was performed on PBMCs. The source is a man aged 35-49 years in good health and CMV-seropositive. CDR3s include the opening cysteine and the closing phenylalanine or tryptophan. Part of the rows lack a size; the others show once, few, many or a class for expanded clones.

clone size | V gene | CDR3 length | CDR3 protein
- | TRBV7-2 | 13 | CASRYSGGHEQFF
few | TRBV19 | 13 | CASSPERAGTQFF
- | TRBV7-6 | 15 | CASSLEGRTADTQYF
- | TRBV10-3 | 16 | CAISETAWQGNTEAFF
few | TRBV30 | 14 | CAWSPGGGDQPQHF
- | TRBV10-3 | 16 | CAISGTGTIQGNEQFF
- | TRBV5-1 | 15 | CASSLERSSYNEQFF
- | TRBV28 | 15 | CASSLRKRVGQPQHF
few | TRBV9 | 15 | CASTKGGTGVEKLFF
- | TRBV5-4 | 15 | CASSSYGDRIYEQYF
few | TRBV30 | 13 | CALTDSAGYGYTF
- | TRBV7-8 | 19 | CASSPPGGGLSGVSYEQYF
few | TRBV25-1 | 12 | CATRGATGELFF
few | TRBV5-8 | 15 | CASSLGTPTYNEQFF
- | TRBV11-3 | 14 | CASSLSAGNTEAFF
- | TRBV21-1 | 15 | CASSTRGMFVDTQYF
- | TRBV5-6 | 18 | CASSLFGLAGASTDTQYF
- | TRBV7-9 | 11 | CATDLGREQFF
few | TRBV7-9 | 19 | CASRTGLAGIPQDTDTQYF
few | TRBV6-1 | 16 | CASSELLPTTRETQYF
few | TRBV27 | 14 | CASSSSGANQPQHF
few | TRBV12-5 | 15 | CASGSGLAETDTQYF